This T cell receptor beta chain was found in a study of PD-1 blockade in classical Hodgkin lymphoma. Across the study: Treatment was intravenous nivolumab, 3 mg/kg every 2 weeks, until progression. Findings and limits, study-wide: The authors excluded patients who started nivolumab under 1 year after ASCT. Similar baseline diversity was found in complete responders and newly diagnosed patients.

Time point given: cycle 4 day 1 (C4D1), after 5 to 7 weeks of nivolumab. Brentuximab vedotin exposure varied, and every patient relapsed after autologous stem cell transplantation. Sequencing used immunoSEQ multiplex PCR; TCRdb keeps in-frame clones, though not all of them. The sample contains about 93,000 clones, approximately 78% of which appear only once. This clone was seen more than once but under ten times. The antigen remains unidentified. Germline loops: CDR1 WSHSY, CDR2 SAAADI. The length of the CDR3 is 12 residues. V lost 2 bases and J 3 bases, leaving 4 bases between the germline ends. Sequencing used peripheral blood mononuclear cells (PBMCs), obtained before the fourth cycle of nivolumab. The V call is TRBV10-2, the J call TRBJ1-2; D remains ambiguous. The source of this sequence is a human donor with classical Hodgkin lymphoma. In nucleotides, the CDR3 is TGCGCCAGCAGTGAGGGGGACTATGGCTACACCTTC. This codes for CASSEGDYGYTF.